These 18 T cell receptor beta chains were sequenced from one sample in a study of OX40 agonist ivuxolimab in advanced cancers. Some clones are missing from TCRdb's copy, which holds only in-frame ones; the method was immunoSEQ multiplex PCR. The sample has approximately 50,000 clones, 70% to 85% seen once. The source material was CD4+ or CD8+ T cells sorted from blood, sampled in a trial of the OX40 agonist ivuxolimab. These TCRs come from an adult with an advanced solid tumor such as melanoma, head and neck, liver or kidney cancer.

The chain links TRBV21-1 to TRBJ1-5; the D call of TRBD1 is as the table states it, not checked on the DNA. TRBV21-1 is assigned pseudogene status. This CDR3 comprises 18 residues. The CDR3: CASPPGRALKYSNQPQHF. DNA of the CDR3: TGTGCCAGCCCCCCGGGCAGGGCTCTAAAATATAGCAATCAGCCCCAGCATTTT.

The gene calls are TRBV10-3 and TRBJ2-5, with D possibly called TRBD1 or TRBD2 (6 bases each). CDR1 is ENHRY, CDR2 SYGVKD, per germline. The CDR3 is 14 residues long. Between the trimmed V and J ends, which lost 0 bases and 3 bases, there was a span of 8 bases. CDR3 nucleotide sequence: TGTGCCATCAGTGAGTCCGGGGGCAAAGAGACCCAGTACTTC. Translation: CAISESGGKETQYF.

V usage is TRBV6-1 and J usage is TRBJ2-7, with 7 bases that match TRBD2. The germline gives CDR1 MNHNS, CDR2 SASEGT. V lost 7 bases to trimming and J lost 1 base; unmatched junction nucleotides: 7. The CDR3 spans 14 residues. CDR3 in DNA: TGTGCCAGCATGGTTAATAGCGGGTCCTACGAGCAGTACTTC. It encodes CASMVNSGSYEQYF.

CDR3 sequence: CASSTQATSTDTQYF. In DNA form, the CDR3 reads TGTGCCAGCAGCACCCAGGCAACTAGCACAGATACGCAGTATTTT. The chain has TRBV9 and TRBJ2-3; D unclear. V lost 4 bases and J 0 bases, leaving 12 bases between the germline ends. The CDR3 is 15 residues long. Per germline, CDR1 SGDLS and CDR2 YYNGEE. The entire variable domain, with the rest obtained from reference TRBV9 and TRBJ2-3, is as follows: DSGVTQTPKHLITATGQRVTLRCSPRSGDLSVYWYQQSLDQGLQFLIQYYNGEERAKGNILERFSAQQFPDLHSELNLSSLELGDSALYFCASSTQATSTDTQYFGPGTRLTVL.

The V gene is TRBV19, the J gene TRBJ2-7; D is undetermined. V was clipped by 3 bases and J by 4 bases, with 10 bases between them. Germline V gives CDR1 LNHDA, CDR2 SQIVND (reference sequence). This CDR3 spans 13 amino acids. The CDR3 sequence: CASSIPGLYEQYF. The CDR3 bases are TGTGCCAGTAGTATCCCTGGCTTATACGAGCAGTACTTC.

The gene calls are TRBV28 and TRBJ2-3, with D possibly matching TRBD1 (6 bases). CDR3 length: 15 amino acids. The V gene lost 5 bases and the J gene lost 2 bases, with 14 bases spanning the gap. Per the germline V gene, CDR1 is MDHEN and CDR2 is SYDVKM. Here the CDR3 reads CASSPPGQLTDTQYF. CDR3 coding DNA: TGTGCCAGCAGTCCCCCGGGACAACTCACAGATACGCAGTATTTT. Full variable domain (remainder filled in from reference TRBV28 and TRBJ2-3): DVKVTQSSRYLVKRTGEKVFLECVQDMDHENMFWYRQDPGLGLRLIYFSYDVKMKEKGDIPEGYSVSREKKERFSLILESASTNQTSMYLCASSPPGQLTDTQYFGPGTRLTVL.

About this clone itself: Germline and junction disagree at one end, which may indicate a read error. The gene calls are TRBV27 and TRBJ2-1; 8 bases are a match to TRBD2. The CDR3 is 14 amino acids. Germline V gene lookup returns CDR1 MNHEY and CDR2 SMNVEV (reference sequence). This CDR3 is CASRLAGIVNEQFF. As DNA, the CDR3 is TGTGCCAGCCGTTTAGCGGGGATAGTCAATGAGCAGTTCTTC.

V gene TRBV5-1 combines with J gene TRBJ1-3; a weak D match, TRBD1 (5 bases). Germline V CDR1 and CDR2: SGHRS, YFSETQ. There are 15 residues in the CDR3. Deletions cut 4 bases from V and 3 bases from J, with 14 bases between. The CDR3 DNA is TGCGCCAGCAGCATCCAAGGGGAAGTTGGAAACACCATATATTTT. This sequence encodes CASSIQGEVGNTIYF. Full variable domain (missing parts from reference TRBV5-1 and TRBJ1-3): KAGVTQTPRYLIKTRGQQVTLSCSPISGHRSVSWYQQTPGQGLQFLFEYFSETQRNKGNFPGRFSGRQFSNSRSEMNVSTLELGDSALYLCASSIQGEVGNTIYFGEGSWLTVV.

This chain connects TRBV6-6 to TRBJ1-1; D might be TRBD1 (6 bases). The CDR3 covers 14 residues. In germline, CDR1 is MNHNY, CDR2 SVGAGI (reference sequence). Between the trimmed V and J ends, which lost 8 bases and 5 bases, there was a span of 18 bases. Here the CDR3 reads CASRVQGVETEAFF. The CDR3 bases are TGTGCCAGCCGCGTACAGGGAGTGGAGACTGAAGCTTTCTTT.

This clone came up a few times. The chain is built from TRBV30 and TRBJ1-1; the D is unclear. CDR3 length equals 12 residues. Per germline, CDR1 GTSNPN and CDR2 SVGIG (reference sequence). Trimming took 4 bases from V and 3 from J, leaving 9 bases between them. The CDR3 here is CAWIREDTEAFF. The CDR3 region has the DNA TGTGCCTGGATAAGGGAGGACACTGAAGCTTTCTTT. Full variable domain (rest looked up from reference TRBV30 and TRBJ1-1): SQTIHQWPATLVQPVGSPLSLECTVEGTSNPNLYWYRQAAGRGLQLLFYSVGIGQISSEVPQNLSASRPQDRQFILSSKKLLLSDSGFYLCAWIREDTEAFFGQGTRLTVV.

This clone showed up just a few times. This chain uses TRBV11-2 with TRBJ2-3; 9 bases are shared with TRBD2. The J segment lost 7 bases and the V segment lost 1 base, leaving 15 bases of the junction unmatched. The CDR3 consists of 18 residues. The germline CDR1 and CDR2 sequences are SGHAT and FQNNGV. The CDR3 is CASSLGPPGSGSTNTQYF. In DNA form, the CDR3 reads TGTGCCAGCAGCTTAGGACCCCCTGGTAGCGGGAGTACTAATACGCAGTATTTT.

The rearrangement uses TRBV5-1 and TRBJ2-1; TRBD2 matches 11 bases. V lost 5 bases, J lost 2 bases, and 3 bases stayed unmatched. Germline V gene lookup returns CDR1 SGHRS and CDR2 YFSETQ. There are 15 residues in the CDR3. The CDR3 spells CASRELAGAYNEQFF. CDR3 coding DNA: TGCGCCAGCAGGGAACTAGCGGGAGCCTACAATGAGCAGTTCTTC.

This chain links TRBV18 with TRBJ2-3, with D perhaps TRBD1 (6 bases). V lost 6 bases to trimming and J lost 0 bases, with 13 bases between them. Germline CDR1 KGHSH, CDR2 LQKENI. The CDR3 runs 15 residues. CDR3 nucleotides: TGTGCCAGCTCCCAGCAGGGGCGAAGCACAGATACGCAGTATTTT. Translating gives CASSQQGRSTDTQYF.

J is TRBJ2-7 and V is TRBV7-2; D remains unclear. CDR3 length equals 13 residues. V was trimmed by 1 base and J by 3 bases, leaving 7 bases between them. Germline V gene sequence: CDR1 SGHTA, CDR2 FQGNSA. Written as DNA, the CDR3 is TGTGCCAGCAGCTTAGTCTCCATCTACGAGCAGTACTTC. Its translation: CASSLVSIYEQYF.

The V call is TRBV9, the J call TRBJ1-1, with D possibly matching TRBD1 (5 bases). CDR1 and CDR2 from the germline V gene are SGDLS and YYNGEE. The ends were cut back, 0 bases at V and 5 bases at J, with 11 bases in the middle. The length of the CDR3 is 14 residues. CDR3: CASSVARGSTEAFF. The CDR3 DNA reads as TGTGCCAGCAGCGTAGCTAGGGGTTCAACTGAAGCTTTCTTT. The full variable domain, completed using reference TRBV9 and TRBJ1-1, is DSGVTQTPKHLITATGQRVTLRCSPRSGDLSVYWYQQSLDQGLQFLIQYYNGEERAKGNILERFSAQQFPDLHSELNLSSLELGDSALYFCASSVARGSTEAFFGQGTRLTVV.

J is TRBJ2-7 and V is TRBV7-2; possibly TRBD1 for D (6 bases). The CDR3 contains 15 residues. The germline V gene encodes CDR1 SGHTA and CDR2 FQGNSA. V gave up 6 bases and J gave up 5 bases, with 20 bases separating them. CDR3: CASSGGRSGAHEQYF. The CDR3 DNA sequence: TGTGCCAGCAGTGGTGGTAGGTCAGGGGCTCACGAGCAGTACTTC.

The gene calls are TRBV29-1 and TRBJ2-2; weak D call: TRBD1 (6 bases). V was shortened by 8 bases and J by 1 base, with 14 bases between the two germline ends. The CDR3 runs to 14 residues. Germline V gene data show CDR1 as SQVTM and CDR2 as ANQGSEA. This CDR3 is CSTRTELNTGELFF. As DNA, the CDR3 is TGCAGCACTAGGACAGAACTGAACACCGGGGAGCTGTTTTTT.

This chain connects TRBV30 to TRBJ1-2; D uncertain. This CDR3 is built from 10 residues. V gave up 6 bases and J gave up 8 bases, with 10 bases separating them. CDR1 GTSNPN and CDR2 SVGIG come from the germline V gene (reference sequence). The CDR3 DNA reads as TGTGCCTGTGGGGTTTTCGGCTACACCTTC. This translates into CACGVFGYTF.